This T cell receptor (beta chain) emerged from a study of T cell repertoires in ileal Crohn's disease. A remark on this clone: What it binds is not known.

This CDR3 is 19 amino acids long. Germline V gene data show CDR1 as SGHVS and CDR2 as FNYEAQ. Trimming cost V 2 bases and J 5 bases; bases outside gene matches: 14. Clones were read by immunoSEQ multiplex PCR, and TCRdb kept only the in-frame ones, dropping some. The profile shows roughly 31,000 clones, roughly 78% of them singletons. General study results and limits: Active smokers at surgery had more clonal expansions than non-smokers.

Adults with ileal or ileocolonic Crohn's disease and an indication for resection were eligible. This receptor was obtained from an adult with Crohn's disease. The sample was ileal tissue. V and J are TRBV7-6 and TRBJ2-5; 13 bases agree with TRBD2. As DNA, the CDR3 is TGTGCCAGCAGCTTAACTCCGGTGGGACTAGCGGGACTGGGGGAGACCCAGTACTTC. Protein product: CASSLTPVGLAGLGETQYF.